These 30 T cell receptor beta chains share one sample of origin, sequenced in a study of cytomegalovirus exposure and HLA in healthy donors (TCRdb year 2017). The library was prepared using the immunoSEQ multiplex PCR assay. For the multiplex PCR, a mixture combining 60 forward primers for TCR Vbeta segments and 13 reverse primers for TCR Jbeta segments was used. What TCRdb holds here is the immuneACCESS table cut down to in-frame rearrangements. Part of the clones is not present; checked against another copy, under half of the missing clones reflect an unresolved V gene, and the others are unexplained. The sample contains 100,000 or so clones, 79% of them found a single time. Around 4% of the sample belongs to the ten largest clones. Material: PBMCs. All receptors derive from a female donor in good health and CMV-seropositive.

The chain has TRBV18 and TRBJ1-1; TRBD1 might be the D (5 bases). CDR1 and CDR2 from the germline V gene are KGHSH and LQKENI. There are 14 residues in the CDR3. Trimming pared 10 bases from V and 1 base from J, leaving 16 bases between. CDR3 amino acids: CATREGTANTEAFF. In nucleotides, the CDR3 is TGTGCCACTCGGGAGGGGACGGCGAACACTGAAGCTTTCTTT.

This clone was seen only once. One end of the junction fails to match germline, which may point to a read error. The CDR3 region has the DNA TGTGCCAGCAGCCACAGACCCCTTCGGGCAGGGGCCAACGGCCTGACTTTC. This translates into CASSHRPLRAGANGLTF. This chain connects TRBV5-5 to TRBJ2-6; possibly TRBD1 for D (6 bases). Per germline, CDR1 SGHKS and CDR2 YYEKEE (reference sequence). This CDR3 contains 17 residues.

The J gene is TRBJ1-2, the V gene TRBV6-5; no firm D call. The CDR3 totals 14 residues. Trimming removed 6 bases from V and 2 bases from J, with 13 bases in between. Germline lookup yields CDR1 MNHEY and CDR2 SVGAGI. CDR3 coding DNA: TGTGCCAGCAGCAGAATAGACGGGAACTATGGCTACACCTTC. Translating it yields CASSRIDGNYGYTF.

The chain is built from TRBV7-9 and TRBJ2-1, with TRBD2 matching over 10 bases. CDR3 length: 16 amino acids. Germline trimming cut 5 bases from V and 7 bases from J; bases unmatched to any gene: 11. In germline, CDR1 is SEHNR, CDR2 FQNEAQ (reference sequence). For the CDR3, the DNA is TGTGCCAGCAGCGAGAGTCTAGCGGGAGAGTGGAATGAGCAGTTCTTC. Translated, it gives CASSESLAGEWNEQFF.

The rearrangement joins TRBV11-3 to TRBJ2-5; TRBD2 matches 9 bases. The J segment lost 7 bases and the V segment lost 0 bases, leaving 12 bases of the junction unmatched. Germline V gene sequence: CDR1 SGHNT, CDR2 YENEEA. The CDR3 totals 17 residues. The CDR3 DNA reads TGTGCCAGCAGCTTAGATCTTATCCTAGCGGGGATTGCGACCCAGTACTTC. It codes for CASSLDLILAGIATQYF. The full variable domain, its missing parts supplied by reference TRBV11-3 and TRBJ2-5, is EAGVVQSPRYKIIEKKQPVAFWCNPISGHNTLYWYLQNLGQGPELLIRYENEEAVDDSQLPKDRFSAERLKGVDSTLKIQPAELGDSAVYLCASSLDLILAGIATQYFGPGTRLLVL.

The chain employs TRBV19 and TRBJ1-1, with TRBD1 identical over 9 bases. Germline V gives CDR1 LNHDA, CDR2 SQIVND (reference sequence). The CDR3 contains 15 residues. The V and J ends lost 7 bases and 3 bases, in that order; junction bases with no gene match: 9. Here the CDR3 DNA reads TGTGCCAGTATGGGGACAGGGTTCGGGTACACTGAAGCTTTCTTT. Its translation: CASMGTGFGYTEAFF.

The chain combines TRBV25-1 with TRBJ2-1, with D perhaps TRBD2 (5 bases). Trimming cost V 3 bases and J 9 bases, with 12 bases left between them. The CDR3 runs to 13 residues. Germline CDR1 is MGHDK and CDR2 is SYGVNS. The CDR3 reads CASSDLPEGEQFF. The CDR3, as DNA: TGTGCCAGCAGTGACCTACCCGAGGGTGAGCAGTTCTTC.

The CDR3 DNA sequence: TGCGCCAGCAGTCGGTCCTATCGACCCCGGGACACAGATGGCTACACCTTC. Protein sequence: CASSRSYRPRDTDGYTF. V usage is TRBV23-1 and J usage is TRBJ1-2; perhaps TRBD1 as D (6 bases). TRBV23-1 is an ORF, and what it does is uncertain. Trimming left V 4 bases short and J 6 bases short, with 24 bases between. This CDR3 contains 17 residues.

J is TRBJ2-7 and V is TRBV6-1, with D perhaps TRBD1 (5 bases). Trimming took 4 bases from V and 7 from J, leaving 17 bases between them. The CDR3 totals 14 residues. Per the germline V gene, CDR1 is MNHNS and CDR2 is SASEGT. The CDR3 sequence: CASSARTNSREQYF. DNA of the CDR3: TGTGCCAGCAGTGCTAGGACAAACTCCAGGGAGCAGTACTTC.

This clone has a handful of counts. The genes are TRBV7-9 and TRBJ2-3; 11 bases agree with TRBD2. Germline values: CDR1 SEHNR, CDR2 FQNEAQ (reference sequence). This CDR3 contains 14 residues. J lost 2 bases, V lost 10 bases, and 5 bases had no gene match. The CDR3 sequence: CATLAGGSTDTQYF. Here the CDR3 DNA reads TGTGCCACTCTAGCGGGGGGATCCACAGATACGCAGTATTTT.

The V gene is TRBV2, the J gene TRBJ2-1, with TRBD1 matching over 10 bases. The CDR3 extends over 14 amino acids. Per the germline V gene, CDR1 is SNHLY and CDR2 is FYNNEI. J gave up 11 bases and V 6 bases, and 10 bases lay outside the gene matches. The CDR3 DNA reads TGTGCCAGCAGCCGGGACAGGGGCTCTTCTCAGCAGTTCTTC. It translates to CASSRDRGSSQQFF.

V gene TRBV29-1 combines with J gene TRBJ2-2; the match to TRBD2 covers 16 bases. Germline values: CDR1 SQVTM, CDR2 ANQGSEA. V shed 6 bases, J shed 8 bases, and the junction held 3 bases outside the gene matches. The CDR3 runs to 14 residues. The CDR3, as DNA: TGCAGCGTCCCGGGACTAGCGGGAGGGGGGGAGCTGTTTTTT. Its protein is CSVPGLAGGGELFF.

This chain uses TRBV6-1 with TRBJ1-5; 7 nucleotides line up with TRBD1. Per the germline V gene, CDR1 is MNHNS and CDR2 is SASEGT. CDR3 length: 14 amino acids. After removal of 6 bases from V and 4 bases from J, the junction contained 6 bases not matched to a gene. CDR3 loop: CASSRGAGNQPQHF. The CDR3 nucleotides read TGTGCCAGCAGCAGGGGGGCAGGGAATCAGCCCCAGCATTTT.

This sequence joins TRBV19 and TRBJ2-3; 10 positions agree with TRBD2. Germline values: CDR1 LNHDA, CDR2 SQIVND (reference sequence). The CDR3 covers 17 residues. Trimming took 4 bases from V and 2 from J; bases not matched to a gene: 9. In DNA form, the CDR3 reads TGTGCCAGTAGTACGGGTGGACTAGCGGTTTTCACAGATACGCAGTATTTT. As protein: CASSTGGLAVFTDTQYF.

J is TRBJ2-1 and V is TRBV7-8; the match to TRBD2 covers 7 bases. CDR3 size: 16 residues. V lost 5 bases to trimming and J lost 3 bases; unmatched junction nucleotides: 10. Per germline, CDR1 SGHVS and CDR2 FQNEAQ. The CDR3 protein is CASSPRMGGNYNEQFF. CDR3 DNA: TGTGCCAGCAGCCCCCGGATGGGAGGGAACTACAATGAGCAGTTCTTC.

With regard to this clone: Lacking the conserved final phenylalanine or tryptophan, this CDR3 likely reflects a read error. The DNA is omitted, as the CDR3 cannot be located on it reliably, and the CDR3 follows TCRdb's listing. V gene TRBV19 combines with J gene TRBJ2-6; the table gives TRBD1 as D, unverified against the DNA. The germline gives CDR1 LNHDA, CDR2 SQIVND (reference sequence). The CDR3 length equals 8 residues, ends included. The CDR3 spells CASREGGG.

This chain connects TRBV5-1 to TRBJ2-5; D is perhaps TRBD2 (6 bases). CDR1 SGHRS and CDR2 YFSETQ come from the germline V gene. Trimming cost V 5 bases and J 1 base, with 12 bases left between them. This CDR3 contains 14 residues. CDR3 DNA sequence: TGCGCCAGCAGTCCCACTAGCACCCAAGAGACCCAGTACTTC. It yields the protein CASSPTSTQETQYF.

This chain joins TRBV5-1 and TRBJ1-3; 7 nucleotides agree with TRBD1. Germline CDR1 reads SGHRS; CDR2 reads YFSETQ. With 1 base clipped from V and 1 base from J, the junction kept 5 bases outside the gene matches. There are 16 residues in the CDR3. This CDR3 is CASSLRDSLSGNTIYF. The DNA for the CDR3 is TGCGCCAGCAGCTTGCGGGACAGTCTATCTGGAAACACCATATATTTT. Full variable domain (remainder filled in from reference TRBV5-1 and TRBJ1-3): KAGVTQTPRYLIKTRGQQVTLSCSPISGHRSVSWYQQTPGQGLQFLFEYFSETQRNKGNFPGRFSGRQFSNSRSEMNVSTLELGDSALYLCASSLRDSLSGNTIYFGEGSWLTVV.

The chain is built from TRBV11-2 and TRBJ2-1; D is possibly TRBD2 (6 bases). The V and J ends lost 3 bases and 10 bases respectively, with 19 bases between them. The CDR3 has 15 amino acids. The germline CDR1 and CDR2 sequences are SGHAT and FQNNGV. CDR3 residues: CASSLSGPGPKEQFF. In nucleotides, the CDR3 is TGTGCCAGCAGCTTGAGCGGGCCGGGCCCTAAGGAGCAGTTCTTC. The whole variable domain, remainder taken from reference TRBV11-2 and TRBJ2-1, is EAGVAQSPRYKIIEKRQSVAFWCNPISGHATLYWYQQILGQGPKLLIQFQNNGVVDDSQLPKDRFSAERLKGVDSTLKIQPAKLEDSAVYLCASSLSGPGPKEQFFGPGTRLTVL.

The chain combines TRBV2 with TRBJ1-6, with 7 bases aligning to TRBD1. The trim removed 5 bases at V and 6 bases at J, leaving 4 bases unmatched. The germline gives CDR1 SNHLY, CDR2 FYNNEI. The CDR3 runs 14 residues. CDR3 in amino acids: CASSRQGGNSPLHF. CDR3 nucleotides: TGTGCCAGCAGTCGACAGGGAGGTAATTCACCCCTCCACTTT.

V and J are TRBV7-6 and TRBJ1-2; 7 positions agree with TRBD1. CDR1 SGHVS and CDR2 FNYEAQ come from the germline V gene. CDR3 length: 16 residues. Trimming took 0 bases from V and 8 from J; bases not matched to a gene: 12. CDR3 loop: CASSLAPNSGGHGYTF. The CDR3, as DNA: TGTGCCAGCAGCTTAGCGCCTAATTCAGGGGGGCACGGCTACACCTTC.

This clone was found once. The V call is TRBV19, the J call TRBJ1-6; D remains unclear. Looked up from germline, CDR1 is LNHDA and CDR2 is SQIVND (reference sequence). The CDR3 extends over 16 amino acids. CDR3 in DNA: TGTCGCACTGGAGTTACTTTTAGCTCCTATAATTCACCCCTCCACTTT. Translated, it gives CRTGVTFSSYNSPLHF. Using reference TRBV19 and TRBJ1-6 for the parts outside the CDR3, the full variable domain is DGGITQSPKYLFRKEGQNVTLSCEQNLNHDAMYWYRQDPGQGLRLIYYSQIVNDFQKGDIAEGYSVSREKKESFPLTVTSAQKNPTAFYLCRTGVTFSSYNSPLHFGNGTRLTVT.

This chain links TRBV5-1 with TRBJ2-2; 10 nucleotides line up with TRBD1. The CDR3 contains 15 residues. The V and J ends lost 3 bases and 3 bases, in that order; junction bases with no gene match: 2. Germline CDR1 SGHRS, CDR2 YFSETQ. CDR3 sequence: CASSSTGGHTGELFF. The CDR3 DNA is TGCGCCAGCAGCTCGACAGGGGGCCACACCGGGGAGCTGTTTTTT.

This clone is termed medium-sized. The CDR3 DNA reads TGTGCCAGCTCACCAGACAGATTGAACACTGAAGCTTTCTTT. Translating it yields CASSPDRLNTEAFF. The rearrangement joins TRBV18 to TRBJ1-1, with D possibly TRBD1 on 5 matching bases. This CDR3 has 14 residues. Looked up from germline, CDR1 is KGHSH and CDR2 is LQKENI. Trimming pared 2 bases from V and 0 bases from J, leaving 7 bases between.

This sequence joins TRBV19 and TRBJ1-5; TRBD1 matches at 7 bases. The CDR3 has 15 amino acids. Germline trimming cut 7 bases from V and 6 bases from J; bases unmatched to any gene: 12. The germline V gene has CDR1 LNHDA and CDR2 SQIVND (reference sequence). This CDR3 reads CASKWGIGGGQPQHF. The CDR3 region has the DNA TGTGCCAGTAAATGGGGAATAGGGGGCGGTCAGCCCCAGCATTTT.

This chain links TRBV2 with TRBJ2-7, with 7 bases identical to TRBD1. This CDR3 has 15 amino acids. J gave up 0 bases and V 5 bases, and 7 bases lay outside the gene matches. From germline, CDR1 is SNHLY and CDR2 FYNNEI. The CDR3 spells CASSLDRVGSYEQYF. The CDR3 DNA reads TGTGCCAGCAGTCTTGACAGGGTCGGCTCCTACGAGCAGTACTTC.

CDR3 DNA sequence: TGTGCCAGTAGTGGACGACAGGGGGCGGGCAATCAGCCCCAGCATTTT. Amino acid sequence: CASSGRQGAGNQPQHF. The chain is built from TRBV19 and TRBJ1-5; 10 bases agree with TRBD1. J was trimmed by 2 bases and V by 5 bases; bases with no gene match: 6. The germline gives CDR1 LNHDA, CDR2 SQIVND (reference sequence). There are 16 residues in the CDR3. Using reference TRBV19 and TRBJ1-5 for the parts outside the CDR3, the full variable domain is DGGITQSPKYLFRKEGQNVTLSCEQNLNHDAMYWYRQDPGQGLRLIYYSQIVNDFQKGDIAEGYSVSREKKESFPLTVTSAQKNPTAFYLCASSGRQGAGNQPQHFGDGTRLSIL.

The table lists this clone with a few counts. The gene calls are TRBV7-2 and TRBJ1-2; 8 positions agree with TRBD1. V lost 2 bases, J lost 5 bases, and 1 base stayed unmatched. The CDR3 has 13 residues. CDR1 and CDR2 (germline): SGHTA, FQGNSA. The CDR3 DNA reads as TGTGCCAGCAGCTTAAACAGGGGGTATGGCTACACCTTC. Translating it yields CASSLNRGYGYTF.

The chain is built from TRBV19 and TRBJ1-1; D call uncertain. Germline CDR1 is LNHDA and CDR2 is SQIVND (reference sequence). Trimming took 4 bases from V and 8 from J, leaving 8 bases between them. CDR3 size: 11 residues. The DNA for the CDR3 is TGTGCCAGTAGTACGAGGGTCGAAGCTTTCTTT. The encoded protein is CASSTRVEAFF.

V and J are TRBV7-6 and TRBJ1-1; TRBD1 might be the D (5 bases). V lost 3 bases and J 5 bases, leaving 19 bases between the germline ends. Germline CDR1 reads SGHVS; CDR2 reads FNYEAQ. This CDR3 has 16 residues. CDR3 sequence (DNA): TGTGCCAGCAGCTTCCAGGTCGGGGGTGAAGGGACTGAAGCTTTCTTT. Protein sequence: CASSFQVGGEGTEAFF. The variable domain in full, with the rest retrieved from reference TRBV7-6 and TRBJ1-1, is GAGVSQSPRYKVTKRGQDVALRCDPISGHVSLYWYRQALGQGPEFLTYFNYEAQQDKSGLPNDRFSAERPEGSISTLTIQRTEQRDSAMYRCASSFQVGGEGTEAFFGQGTRLTVV.